The source of this TCR beta chain is a study of T cells expressing NK-cell markers. CDR3 length: 15 residues. In germline, CDR1 is SGHTA, CDR2 FQGNSA. Using the 5' RACE reads, TCRdb records one entry per CDR3 protein without DNA. The sample table sets out around 550,000 distinct CDR3 sequences. The sequenced sample was blood T cells: a sorted CD56 or NKG2C T cell subset, CD4+ or CD8+ T cells, or bulk PBMC T cells (not recorded which). This chain uses TRBV7-2 with TRBJ1-1; TCRdb's D call of TRBD1 is untestable without DNA. This clonotype originated in a man aged 18 to 35 in good health. CDR3 loop: CASRRDRTPNTEAFF.